The present TCR beta chain was sequenced within a study of T cells after yellow fever vaccination (dated by TCRdb to about 2019). Background on the whole study: The SMART-Seq v4 Ultra Low Input RNA kit was used to prepare libraries from fractions with low cell numbers. Bulk PBMC replicates and cell subsets were isolated from blood drawn at multiple timepoints before and after both primary and secondary immunization. Two healthy male donors, one aged 18 to 30 and one aged 30 to 40 years, were included in the cohort. To track T-cell clones before and after primary and booster YFV17D yellow fever vaccination, bulk TCR alpha and beta repertoires were sequenced longitudinally.

The intended sense of this specimen's treatment or condition label: live attenuated yellow fever vaccine strain. At each blood-draw timepoint, two biological replicates of bulk PBMCs were obtained. PBMCs were isolated from peripheral blood using a standard Ficoll-Paque protocol. RNA was extracted with TriZol from bulk PBMCs, CD4 and CD8 fractions, and dextramer-positive and dextramer-negative fractions. Paper-wide results and their limitations: A small fraction of clonotypes appeared in both the CD4 and CD8 compartments, likely as a result of convergent recombination. The secondary T-cell response was weaker than the primary response but faster, peaking on day 5 instead of day 15. Computational filtering was needed because FACS-sorted repertoires could contain abundant contaminating clonotypes from the bulk population. The study included only two donors, which limits how far the findings can be generalized. After the booster, most clones that had expanded after primary vaccination were detected again (approximately 95% of CD4 and around nine tenths of CD8), suggesting broad maintenance of memory.

The CDR1 and CDR2 encoded by the germline V gene are MNHEY and SVGEGT. There are 13 amino acids in the CDR3, from cysteine to phenylalanine inclusive. Only CDR3 DNA remains: 39 bases, in frame from the first base. V gives up 7 bases and J gives up 2 bases, and the segment between their germline ends measures 12 bases. Turning to this clonotype: It lacks a known antigen. It has no much larger one-base neighbor in the sample; base qualities were not kept.

TCR cDNA was made using 5'RACE template switching, a step that added a universal primer site and unique molecular identifiers. Priming for cDNA synthesis came from both the TCR alpha and TCR beta constant segments. Libraries were amplified in two PCR steps, with sample barcodes and sequencing adapters added in the second step. Sequencing of the libraries was done on either Illumina HiSeq 2500 (2x100 bp) or NovaSeq (2x150 bp). The authors' pipeline ran thus. Reads were demultiplexed and collapsed into UMI consensus sequences with MIGEC, and V(D)J alignment was performed with MiXCR. Using edgeR on replicate PBMC samples, clonotypes were called vaccine-responding if FDR was below 0.01 and the log2 fold change was above 5 up to day 15. Each bulk clonotype was labeled CD4 or CD8 based on which sequenced repertoire, CD4 or CD8, contained the clonotype at higher abundance. TCRdb applied fastp at Q25 and MiXCR to the public reads, then kept only in-frame beta chains. Every CDR3 protein is listed once, alongside the most common genes and DNA of its rows. For this entry, the V and J calls and clone size follow TCRdb and not the study's own pipeline. The sample table holds about 510,000 distinct CDR3 sequences, of which 21% were seen once. The ten largest clonotypes hold about 17% of the sample.

Here the sequenced sample was PBMCs, taken more than 20 days after the first yellow fever vaccination. The TCR comes from a man in his late teens or twenties who received the YFV17D yellow fever vaccine. The chain uses TRBV6-2 or TRBV6-3 and TRBJ2-7; the D gene is possibly TRBD1 or TRBD2, each agreeing over 5 bases. The CDR3 region reads CASTPTGPYEQYF. The base sequence is TGTGCCAGCACCCCAACGGGGCCCTACGAGCAGTACTTC.